The 14 T cell receptor beta chains given below trace back to one sample, sequenced in a study of blood T cell repertoires in COVID-19 (dated by TCRdb to 2019 to 2021). The library came from the immunoSEQ multiplex PCR assay. What TCRdb holds here is the immuneACCESS table cut down to in-frame rearrangements. Part of the clones is not present; checked against another copy, under half of the missing clones reflect an unresolved V gene, and the others are unexplained. The sample table shows about 120,000 clones, and approximately 84% are seen once. In total, the top ten clones hold roughly 7.1% of the sample. The sequencing input was peripheral blood. These receptors came from a man between 65 and 80 years old with active or convalescent COVID-19.

V and J are TRBV5-6 and TRBJ1-2; D uncertain. V dropped 0 bases and J dropped 9 bases, with 9 bases sitting between them. CDR3 length: 12 amino acids. In germline, CDR1 is SGHDT, CDR2 YYEEEE. DNA for the CDR3: TGTGCCAGCAGCTTGGATCGACTGAGCTACACCTTC. Its translation: CASSLDRLSYTF.

V usage is TRBV7-9 and J usage is TRBJ2-7; no reliable D call. The CDR3 totals 11 residues. CDR1 SEHNR and CDR2 FQNEAQ come from the germline V gene (reference sequence). V lost 5 bases to trimming and J lost 2 bases, with 4 bases between them. CDR3 region: CASSAAYEQYF. Written as DNA, the CDR3 is TGTGCCAGCAGCGCAGCCTACGAGCAGTACTTC. Variable domain in full (rest from reference TRBV7-9 and TRBJ2-7): DTGVSQNPRHKITKRGQNVTFRCDPISEHNRLYWYRQTLGQGPEFLTYFQNEAQLEKSRLLSDRFSAERPKGSFSTLEIQRTEQGDSAMYLCASSAAYEQYFGPGTRLTVT.

The gene calls are TRBV7-2 and TRBJ2-7, with 9 bases identical to TRBD1. Germline V gene lookup returns CDR1 SGHTA and CDR2 FQGNSA. The CDR3 totals 14 residues. Trimming at V came to 5 bases and at J to 6 bases, leaving 8 bases not matched to a gene. Here the CDR3 reads CASSNRQGGIEQYF. The CDR3 region has the DNA TGTGCCAGCAGCAACCGACAGGGGGGCATCGAGCAGTACTTC.

The chain is built from TRBV29-1 and TRBJ1-1, with 8 bases lining up with TRBD1. V shed 4 bases and J 3 bases; nucleotides not matched to a gene: 4. Germline V gene data show CDR1 as SQVTM and CDR2 as ANQGSEA. CDR3 size: 13 residues. The CDR3 reads CSVASTGDTEAFF. In DNA form, the CDR3 reads TGCAGCGTTGCGTCGACAGGGGACACTGAAGCTTTCTTT.

The chain recombines TRBV3-1 (or the pseudogene TRBV3-2) with TRBJ2-4, with a possible D match to TRBD2 (5 bases). Germline V lookup: CDR1 LGHDT, CDR2 YNNKEL (reference sequence). The CDR3 sequence is 16 residues long. V dropped 0 bases and J dropped 7 bases, with 16 bases sitting between them. The CDR3 region has the DNA TGTGCCAGCAGCCAAGATCTGAGAGCTAGCCGGAACATTCAGTACTTC. Translation gives CASSQDLRASRNIQYF.

The chain combines TRBV24-1 with TRBJ2-1; D remains unclear. Germline-derived CDR1 and CDR2 are KGHDR and SFDVKD. The CDR3 sequence is 16 residues long. Trimming left V 3 bases short and J 0 bases short, with 11 bases between. The CDR3 DNA reads as TGTGCCACCAGTGATGCTCGGGTCCTCTCCTACAATGAGCAGTTCTTC. Residues: CATSDARVLSYNEQFF.

DNA of the CDR3: TGTGCCAGCAGTTACTTGCAGGGACTAGCGGGAATCGGCTCCTACAATGAGCAGTTCTTC. Its protein is CASSYLQGLAGIGSYNEQFF. This chain connects TRBV6-2 or TRBV6-3 to TRBJ2-1; 13 nucleotides align to TRBD2. Trimming removed 1 base from V and 0 bases from J; junction bases left unmatched: 9. The CDR3 has 20 amino acids. Germline CDR1 is MNHEY and CDR2 is SVGEGT.

This chain connects TRBV2 to TRBJ1-1; D gene uncertain. V was pared by 4 bases and J by 4 bases, with 10 bases between. Germline CDR1 SNHLY, CDR2 FYNNEI. The CDR3 totals 13 residues. In DNA form, the CDR3 reads TGTGCCAGCAGTGGGACTTCAGGCACTGAAGCTTTCTTT. As protein: CASSGTSGTEAFF.

The chain joins TRBV27 to TRBJ1-2; D is ambiguous. Germline V gene sequence: CDR1 MNHEY, CDR2 SMNVEV (reference sequence). The CDR3 consists of 14 residues. V was clipped by 6 bases and J by 8 bases, with 19 bases between them. The CDR3 DNA sequence: TGTGCCAGCAGCCCTCCGGGGTTCACGGGGGGCTACACCTTC. This codes for CASSPPGFTGGYTF.

In its sample, this clone was seen many times. The CDR3: CASRPLGGAYWDTGELFF. The CDR3 DNA reads as TGTGCCAGTAGGCCCCTCGGAGGGGCGTACTGGGACACCGGGGAGCTGTTTTTT. The V gene is TRBV19, the J gene TRBJ2-2; TRBD2 is a possible D gene (6 bases). Germline loops: CDR1 LNHDA, CDR2 SQIVND (reference sequence). There are 18 residues in the CDR3. Trimming pared 6 bases from V and 3 bases from J, leaving 23 bases between. The full variable domain, its missing parts supplied by reference TRBV19 and TRBJ2-2, is DGGITQSPKYLFRKEGQNVTLSCEQNLNHDAMYWYRQDPGQGLRLIYYSQIVNDFQKGDIAEGYSVSREKKESFPLTVTSAQKNPTAFYLCASRPLGGAYWDTGELFFGEGSRLTVL.

V usage is TRBV5-4 and J usage is TRBJ1-2, with TRBD1 matching 8 bases. Germline values: CDR1 SGHNT, CDR2 YYREEE (reference sequence). The junction had 6 bases not matched to a gene; V was cut back by 3 bases and J by 8 bases. The CDR3 is made up of 13 amino acids. CDR3 in amino acids: CASSSDRASGYTF. DNA for the CDR3: TGTGCCAGCAGCTCGGACAGGGCAAGCGGCTACACCTTC.

The chain has TRBV6-2 or TRBV6-3 and TRBJ1-2; tentatively, D is TRBD1 (6 bases). Germline lookup yields CDR1 MNHEY and CDR2 SVGEGT. The CDR3 spans 14 residues. V was pared by 2 bases and J by 8 bases, with 15 bases between. The CDR3 loop reads CASSYGNRVSGYTF. The CDR3 nucleotides read TGTGCCAGCAGTTACGGTAACAGGGTCTCAGGCTACACCTTC.

This clone was detected a few times. This rearrangement joins TRBV21-1 to TRBJ1-5; the table names TRBD1, a call not compared with the DNA. TRBV21-1 is an annotated pseudogene. CDR3 length: 14 amino acids. The CDR3 loop is CASSKDSRTQPQHF. In DNA form, the CDR3 reads TGTGCCAGCAGCAAAGACAGTCGGACACAGCCCCAGCATTTT.

The chain carries TRBV4-1 and TRBJ1-5; D is uncertain. Germline V lookup: CDR1 MGHRA, CDR2 YSYEKL. The CDR3 is 13 residues long. The V end was cut by 0 bases, the J end by 9 bases, with 9 bases between. CDR3 amino acids: CASSQDQNWPQHF. In nucleotides, the CDR3 is TGCGCCAGCAGCCAAGACCAGAATTGGCCCCAGCATTTT.